Listed below are T cell receptor beta chains from one sample, sequenced in a study of control samples from healthy donors and cancer patients. Using immunoSEQ multiplex PCR, the repertoire was profiled, and TCRdb retains in-frame clones only, with some absent. The sample records roughly 160,000 clones, just over 95% being singletons. Material: blood. These receptors were taken from a woman under 40 in good health. Both conserved end residues are part of each CDR3. Each record gives: V gene, J gene, D gene, CDR3 length, CDR3 DNA, CDR3 protein. The D gene is left open where the match is weak.

V: TRBV20-1
J: TRBJ2-5
D: .
length: 11
DNA: TGCAGTGCTGAGTACCAAGAGACCCAGTACTTC
CDR3: CSAEYQETQYF

V: TRBV29-1
J: TRBJ2-1
D: TRBD1
length: 13
DNA: TGCAGCGTGCTCCCAGGGGGAGACGATGAGCAGTTCTTC
CDR3: CSVLPGGDDEQFF

V: TRBV10-3
J: TRBJ1-3
D: .
length: 16
DNA: TGTGCCATCACCAAGGGACACACCGGCTCTGGAAACACCATATATTTT
CDR3: CAITKGHTGSGNTIYF

V: TRBV25-1
J: TRBJ1-2
D: .
length: 13
DNA: TGTGCCAGCAGGAGAACAGGCAACTATGGCTACACCTTC
CDR3: CASRRTGNYGYTF

V: TRBV6-4
J: TRBJ2-1
D: TRBD1
length: 14
DNA: TGTGCCAGCAGCACCGGGACAGGGGTGAATGAGCAGTTCTTC
CDR3: CASSTGTGVNEQFF

V: TRBV7-2
J: TRBJ1-2
D: .
length: 14
DNA: TGTGCCAGCAGGGCAGGGCAAGCTAACTATGGCTACACCTTC
CDR3: CASRAGQANYGYTF

V: TRBV6-4
J: TRBJ1-1
D: .
length: 14
DNA: TGTGCCAGCAGTGAGTCAGGGGAAGGTAGAGAAGCTTTCTTT
CDR3: CASSESGEGREAFF

V: TRBV4-1
J: TRBJ2-1
D: .
length: 16
DNA: TGCGCCAGCAGCCAAGATAATGGTGGCCCCTACAATGAGCAGTTCTTC
CDR3: CASSQDNGGPYNEQFF

V: TRBV9
J: TRBJ2-7
D: TRBD2
length: 15
DNA: TGTGCCAGCAGCGTAGCCAGCGGGAACTCCTACGAGCAGTACTTC
CDR3: CASSVASGNSYEQYF

V: TRBV30
J: TRBJ2-5
D: .
length: 12
DNA: TGTGCCTGGTCTGGAGGGGAGGAGACCCAGTACTTC
CDR3: CAWSGGEETQYF

V: TRBV28
J: TRBJ2-1
D: TRBD1
length: 16
DNA: TGTGCCAGCAGGGACCCAGACAGGGTACCCTACAATGAGCAGTTCTTC
CDR3: CASRDPDRVPYNEQFF

V: TRBV19
J: TRBJ2-2
D: .
length: 13
DNA: TGTGCCAGTATGAGTGAGACCACCGGGGAGCTGTTTTTT
CDR3: CASMSETTGELFF

V: TRBV24-1
J: TRBJ2-7
D: .
length: 13
DNA: TGTGCCACCAGTGACGGGAGCCCCTACGAGCAGTACTTC
CDR3: CATSDGSPYEQYF

V: TRBV20-1
J: TRBJ2-1
D: .
length: 15
DNA: TGCAGTGCTAGTAATATCGGGAGTCAGTACAATGAGCAGTTCTTC
CDR3: CSASNIGSQYNEQFF

V: TRBV10-3
J: TRBJ2-7
D: .
length: 14
DNA: TGTGCCATCAGTGACTGGAGAACCCCCTACGAGCAGTACTTC
CDR3: CAISDWRTPYEQYF

V: TRBV24-1
J: TRBJ2-2
D: TRBD1
length: 16
DNA: TGTGCCACAAAGGGCGCAGGGACAGAAAACACCGGGGAGCTGTTTTTT
CDR3: CATKGAGTENTGELFF